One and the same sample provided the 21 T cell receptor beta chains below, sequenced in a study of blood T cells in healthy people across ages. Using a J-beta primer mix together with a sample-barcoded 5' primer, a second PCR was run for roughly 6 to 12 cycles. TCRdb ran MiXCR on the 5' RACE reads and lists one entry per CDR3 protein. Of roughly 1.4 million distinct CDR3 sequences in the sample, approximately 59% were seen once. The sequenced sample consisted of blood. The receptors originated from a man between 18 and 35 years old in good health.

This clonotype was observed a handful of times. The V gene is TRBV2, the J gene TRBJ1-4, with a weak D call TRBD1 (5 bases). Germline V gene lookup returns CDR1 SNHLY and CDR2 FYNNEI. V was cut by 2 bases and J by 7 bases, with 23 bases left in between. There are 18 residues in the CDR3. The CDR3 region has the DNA TGTGCCAGCAGTGAATTTGGTTTGGGGCGGGCCGGAGGTGAAAAACTGTTTTTT. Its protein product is CASSEFGLGRAGGEKLFF.

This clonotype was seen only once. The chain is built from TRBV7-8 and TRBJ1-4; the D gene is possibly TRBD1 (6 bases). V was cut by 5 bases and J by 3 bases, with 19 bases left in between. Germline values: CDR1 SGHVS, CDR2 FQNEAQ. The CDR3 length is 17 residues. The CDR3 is CASSGGTYSGANEKLFF. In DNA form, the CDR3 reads TGTGCCAGCAGCGGTGGGACATACTCTGGGGCTAATGAAAAACTGTTTTTT.

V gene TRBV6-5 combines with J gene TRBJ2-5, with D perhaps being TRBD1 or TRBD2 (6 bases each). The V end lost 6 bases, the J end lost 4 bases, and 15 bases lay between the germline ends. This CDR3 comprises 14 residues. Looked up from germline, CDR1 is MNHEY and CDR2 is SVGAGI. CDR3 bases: TGTGCCAGCAGGGACACAGGGAGGCGAGAGACCCAGTACTTC. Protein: CASRDTGRRETQYF.

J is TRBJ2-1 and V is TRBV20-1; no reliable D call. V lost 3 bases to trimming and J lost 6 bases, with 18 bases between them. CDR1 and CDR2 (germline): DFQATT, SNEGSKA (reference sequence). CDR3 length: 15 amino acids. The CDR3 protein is CSASILRPRSNEQFF. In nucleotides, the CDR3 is TGCAGTGCTAGCATCCTACGCCCCCGATCCAATGAGCAGTTCTTC.

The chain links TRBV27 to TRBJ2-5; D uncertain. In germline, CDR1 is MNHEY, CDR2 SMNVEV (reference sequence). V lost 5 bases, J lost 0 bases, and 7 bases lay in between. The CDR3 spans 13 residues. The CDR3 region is CASSPPNQETQYF. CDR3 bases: TGTGCCAGCAGTCCCCCGAACCAAGAGACCCAGTACTTC.

The CDR3: CASSPLTGLAYGYTF. Written as DNA, the CDR3 is TGTGCCAGCTCACCTCTTACAGGGTTGGCCTATGGCTACACCTTC. The J gene is TRBJ1-2, the V gene TRBV18, with D tentatively TRBD1 (6 bases). Germline V gives CDR1 KGHSH, CDR2 LQKENI. Trimming removed 3 bases at V and 4 bases at J, with 15 bases between. CDR3 length: 15 amino acids.

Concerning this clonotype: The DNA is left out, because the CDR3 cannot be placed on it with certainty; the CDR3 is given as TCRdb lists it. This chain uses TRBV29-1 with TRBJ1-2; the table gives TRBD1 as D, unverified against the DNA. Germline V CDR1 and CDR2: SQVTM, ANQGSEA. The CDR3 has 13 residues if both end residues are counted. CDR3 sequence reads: CSVATGSNYGYIF.

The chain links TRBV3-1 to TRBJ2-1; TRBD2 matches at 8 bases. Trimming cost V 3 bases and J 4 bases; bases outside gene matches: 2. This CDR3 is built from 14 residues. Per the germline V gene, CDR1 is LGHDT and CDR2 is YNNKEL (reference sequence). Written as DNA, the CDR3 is TGTGCCAGCAGCCAGGGACTAGATTACAATGAGCAGTTCTTC. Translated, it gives CASSQGLDYNEQFF.

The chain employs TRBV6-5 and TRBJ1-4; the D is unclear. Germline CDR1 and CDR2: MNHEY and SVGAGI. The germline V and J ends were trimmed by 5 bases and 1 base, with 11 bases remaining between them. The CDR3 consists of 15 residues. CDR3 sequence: CASSVLGGTNEKLFF. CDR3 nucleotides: TGTGCCAGCAGTGTTCTAGGAGGAACTAATGAAAAACTGTTTTTT.

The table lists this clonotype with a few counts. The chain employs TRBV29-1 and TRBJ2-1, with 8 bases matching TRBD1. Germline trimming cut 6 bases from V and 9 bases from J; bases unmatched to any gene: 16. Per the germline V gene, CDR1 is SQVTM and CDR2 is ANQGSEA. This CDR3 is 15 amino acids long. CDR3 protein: CSVLSRTGNSGEQFF. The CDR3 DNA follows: TGCAGCGTCCTATCCCGGACAGGGAATTCCGGTGAGCAGTTCTTC.

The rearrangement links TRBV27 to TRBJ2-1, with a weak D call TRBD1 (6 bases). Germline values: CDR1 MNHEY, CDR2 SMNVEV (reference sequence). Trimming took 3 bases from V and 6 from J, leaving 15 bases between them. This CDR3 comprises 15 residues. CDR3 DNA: TGTGCCAGCAGTTTCAGGGGTCCCCTTTTCAATGAGCAGTTCTTC. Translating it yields CASSFRGPLFNEQFF.

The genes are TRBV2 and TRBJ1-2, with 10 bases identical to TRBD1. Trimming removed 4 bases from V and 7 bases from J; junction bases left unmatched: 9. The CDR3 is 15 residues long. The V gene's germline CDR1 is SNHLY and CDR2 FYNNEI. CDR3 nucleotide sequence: TGTGCCAGCAGTGGAATGCGACAGGGGGCAGCTGGCTACACCTTC. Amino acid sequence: CASSGMRQGAAGYTF.

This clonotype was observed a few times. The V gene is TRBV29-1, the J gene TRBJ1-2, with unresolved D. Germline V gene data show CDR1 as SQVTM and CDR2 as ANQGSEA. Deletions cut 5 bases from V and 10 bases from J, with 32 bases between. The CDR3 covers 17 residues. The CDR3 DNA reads TGCAGCGTTTTCCCCACACTGGCACCAATGAAGGGAATCGACTACACCTTC. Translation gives CSVFPTLAPMKGIDYTF. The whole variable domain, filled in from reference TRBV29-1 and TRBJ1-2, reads SAVISQKPSRDICQRGTSLTIQCQVDSQVTMMFWYRQQPGQSLTLIATANQGSEATYESGFVIDKFPISRPNLTFSTLTVSNMSPEDSSIYLCSVFPTLAPMKGIDYTFGSGTRLTVV.

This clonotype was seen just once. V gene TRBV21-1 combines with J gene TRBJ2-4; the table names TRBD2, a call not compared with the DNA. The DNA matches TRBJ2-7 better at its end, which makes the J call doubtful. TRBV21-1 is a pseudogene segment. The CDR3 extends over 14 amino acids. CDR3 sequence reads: CASSSRRDENEQYF. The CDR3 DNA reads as TGTGCCAGCAGCTCCAGGAGGGACGAAAACGAGCAGTACTTC.

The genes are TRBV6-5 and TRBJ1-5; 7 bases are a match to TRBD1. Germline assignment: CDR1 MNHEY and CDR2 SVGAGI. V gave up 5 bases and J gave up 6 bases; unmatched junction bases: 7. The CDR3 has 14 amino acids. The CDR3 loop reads CASSIDRASQPQHF. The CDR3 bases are TGTGCCAGCAGTATAGACAGGGCCTCTCAGCCCCAGCATTTT.

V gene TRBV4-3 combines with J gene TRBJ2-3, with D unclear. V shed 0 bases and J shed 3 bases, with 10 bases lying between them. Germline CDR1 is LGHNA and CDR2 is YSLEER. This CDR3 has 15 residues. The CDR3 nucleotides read TGCGCCAGCAGCCAAGAGTCACTCAGTACAGATACGCAGTATTTT. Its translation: CASSQESLSTDTQYF.

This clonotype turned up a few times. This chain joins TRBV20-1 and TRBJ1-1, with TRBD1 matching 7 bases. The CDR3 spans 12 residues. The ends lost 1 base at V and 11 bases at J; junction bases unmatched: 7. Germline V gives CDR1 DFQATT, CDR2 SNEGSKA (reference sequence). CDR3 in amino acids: CSARVRGGRAFF. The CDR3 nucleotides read TGCAGTGCTAGAGTCAGGGGGGGTCGGGCTTTCTTT.

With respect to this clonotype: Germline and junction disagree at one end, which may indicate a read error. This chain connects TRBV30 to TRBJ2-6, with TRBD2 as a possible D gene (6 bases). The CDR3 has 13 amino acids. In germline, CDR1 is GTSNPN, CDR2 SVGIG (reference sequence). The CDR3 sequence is CAWSGGDGSVLIF. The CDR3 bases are TGTGCCTGGAGTGGCGGGGACGGATCCGTCCTGATTTTC.

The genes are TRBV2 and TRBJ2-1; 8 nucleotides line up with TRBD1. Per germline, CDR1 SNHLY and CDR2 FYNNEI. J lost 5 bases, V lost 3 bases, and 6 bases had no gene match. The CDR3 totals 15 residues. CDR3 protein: CASSDGRGHNNEQFF. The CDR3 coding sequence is TGTGCCAGCAGTGATGGCAGGGGGCACAACAATGAGCAGTTCTTC.

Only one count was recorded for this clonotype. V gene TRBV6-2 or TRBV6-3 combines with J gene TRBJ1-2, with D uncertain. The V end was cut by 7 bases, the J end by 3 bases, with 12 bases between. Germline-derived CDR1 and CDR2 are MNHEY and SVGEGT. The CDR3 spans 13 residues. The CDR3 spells CASNGNGDYGYTF. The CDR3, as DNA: TGTGCCAGCAACGGTAATGGTGACTATGGCTACACCTTC.

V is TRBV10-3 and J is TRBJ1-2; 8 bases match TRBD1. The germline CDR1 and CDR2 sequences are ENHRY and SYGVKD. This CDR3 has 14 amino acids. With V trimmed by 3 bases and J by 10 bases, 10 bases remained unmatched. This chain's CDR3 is CAISDAQGALIYTF. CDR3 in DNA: TGTGCCATCAGTGACGCGCAGGGGGCTCTCATCTACACCTTC.